A selection of T cell receptor beta chains follows, all from one sample in a study of shared clonotypes between healthy human individuals. Data came from immunoSEQ multiplex PCR; TCRdb stores just in-frame clones and leaves some out. Found here are 600,000 or so clones, 95% to 98% of them singletons; the top ten hold around 0.3%. The sequencing input was naive CD8+ T cells sorted from blood. The receptors shown here come from a man younger than 40 in good health. The CDR3 runs from the conserved cysteine through the conserved F or W. Fields, in order: V gene, clone size, J gene, D gene, CDR3 protein, CDR3 DNA. The D gene is left open where the match is weak. The size of a clone is reported for some rows only, either as once, few or many, or as a class for expanded clones.

>TRBV7-9|NA|TRBJ1-4|TRBD1
CASSLAKGAETNEKLFF
TGTGCCAGCAGCTTAGCGAAGGGGGCCGAAACTAATGAAAAACTGTTTTTT
>TRBV7-9|NA|TRBJ2-7|NA
CASSSPLGEQYF
TGTGCCAGCAGTTCGCCCCTGGGGGAGCAGTACTTC
>TRBV28|NA|TRBJ2-2|TRBD1
CASRPRDRESGELFF
TGTGCCAGCAGACCGCGGGACAGGGAGTCCGGGGAGCTGTTTTTT
>TRBV27|NA|TRBJ2-3|NA
CASSSSPVGLSTDTQYF
TGTGCCAGCAGTTCATCCCCCGTGGGGTTAAGCACAGATACGCAGTATTTT
>TRBV7-2|NA|TRBJ1-2|NA
CASSLGVGGVDGYTF
TGTGCCAGCAGCTTAGGAGTTGGGGGAGTCGATGGCTACACCTTC
>TRBV28|NA|TRBJ1-1|NA
CASTQGGLTEAFF
TGTGCCAGCACCCAAGGTGGGCTCACTGAAGCTTTCTTT
>TRBV5-4|once|TRBJ2-7|TRBD2
CASSLGLAGEISYEQYF
TGTGCCAGCAGCTTGGGGCTAGCGGGAGAGATATCCTACGAGCAGTACTTC
>TRBV27|NA|TRBJ2-3|TRBD2
CASSPSGLAGNTDTQYF
TGTGCCAGCAGTCCCTCCGGACTAGCGGGAAACACAGATACGCAGTATTTT
>TRBV9|few|TRBJ2-7|NA
CASSRDGRGYEQYF
TGTGCCAGCAGCCGGGACGGAAGAGGTTACGAGCAGTACTTC
>TRBV5-1|NA|TRBJ2-1|NA
CASSYTGTYNEQFF
TGCGCCAGCAGCTACACCGGGACCTACAATGAGCAGTTCTTC
>TRBV7-7|NA|TRBJ2-1|NA
CASSALAASPNEQFF
TGTGCTAGCAGCGCACTTGCGGCCAGTCCCAATGAGCAGTTCTTC
>TRBV6-1|NA|TRBJ2-7|NA
CATHNGVEEQYF
TGTGCCACTCATAACGGAGTGGAAGAGCAGTACTTC
>TRBV4-1|NA|TRBJ2-3|TRBD2
CASSQREDIRPSGENTDTQYF
TGCGCCAGCAGCCAAAGAGAGGACATCCGTCCTAGCGGGGAGAACACAGATACGCAGTATTTT
>TRBV11-2|NA|TRBJ2-7|NA
CASSLGLGEQYF
TGTGCCAGCAGCTTAGGACTCGGCGAGCAGTACTTC
>TRBV2|NA|TRBJ2-7|NA
CASSDRVRVNEQYF
TGTGCCAGCAGTGACCGGGTGAGGGTCAACGAGCAGTACTTC
>TRBV28|NA|TRBJ1-5|NA
CASSLVQAGIDQPQHF
TGTGCCAGCAGTTTAGTTCAGGCAGGGATCGATCAGCCCCAGCATTTT
>TRBV11-3|NA|TRBJ2-3|NA
CASSPKNTGADTQYF
TGTGCCAGCAGCCCGAAGAATACGGGCGCAGATACGCAGTATTTT
>TRBV7-6|NA|TRBJ2-2|TRBD2
CASSLARGSRSTGELFF
TGTGCCAGCAGCTTAGCCCGCGGGAGTCGTAGCACCGGGGAGCTGTTTTTT
>TRBV10-3|NA|TRBJ2-2|NA
CAISETGNTGELFF
TGTGCCATCAGTGAAACAGGGAACACCGGGGAGCTGTTTTTT
>TRBV27|NA|TRBJ2-7|TRBD2
CASSQGLAYEQYF
TGTGCCAGCAGTCAAGGACTAGCCTACGAGCAGTACTTC
>TRBV2|NA|TRBJ2-3|NA
CASSSGQSGYTDTQYF
TGTGCCAGCAGCTCCGGACAGTCCGGATACACAGATACGCAGTATTTT
>TRBV29-1|NA|TRBJ1-4|NA
CSGPGAPREKLFF
TGCAGCGGGCCCGGGGCACCGCGAGAAAAACTGTTTTTT
>TRBV29-1|NA|TRBJ2-1|NA
CSPGSYNEQFF
TGCAGCCCAGGAAGTTACAATGAGCAGTTCTTC
>TRBV5-5|NA|TRBJ1-5|NA
CASSPEKGNQPQHF
TGTGCCAGCAGCCCAGAGAAGGGCAATCAGCCCCAGCATTTT
>TRBV30|once|TRBJ2-3|NA
CAWSVALASTDTQYF
TGTGCCTGGAGTGTCGCTCTAGCGAGCACAGATACGCAGTATTTT
>TRBV2|NA|TRBJ2-5|TRBD2
CASRGLAQETQYF
TGTGCCAGCAGGGGACTAGCGCAAGAGACCCAGTACTTC
>TRBV4-1|NA|TRBJ2-7|TRBD1
CASSHRQGAYEQYF
TGCGCCAGCAGCCATAGACAGGGGGCTTACGAGCAGTACTTC
>TRBV10-3|NA|TRBJ2-7|TRBD2
CAISPLELAGGPVPLEQYF
TGTGCCATCAGTCCCCTCGAACTAGCGGGAGGGCCTGTTCCTCTGGAGCAGTACTTC
>TRBV7-9|NA|TRBJ2-1|TRBD2
CASSLSSGRAYNEQFF
TGTGCCAGCAGCTTAAGTAGCGGGAGGGCCTACAATGAGCAGTTCTTC
>TRBV7-6|NA|TRBJ2-2|NA
CASSSEVGRNTGELFF
TGTGCCAGCAGCTCTGAGGTGGGGCGAAACACCGGGGAGCTGTTTTTT
>TRBV28|NA|TRBJ1-5|NA
CASSRTHSNQPQHF
TGTGCCAGCAGTAGGACACATAGCAATCAGCCCCAGCATTTT
>TRBV28|NA|TRBJ2-6|NA
CASTTSRVLTF
TGTGCCAGCACAACCTCGAGGGTCCTGACTTTC
>TRBV14|NA|TRBJ1-1|TRBD1
CASSPFPGQGYTEAFF
TGTGCCAGCAGCCCGTTCCCGGGACAGGGGTACACTGAAGCTTTCTTT
>TRBV7-9|NA|TRBJ1-1|TRBD1
CASSSVGGTASPILTEAFF
TGTGCCAGCAGCTCTGTAGGAGGGACAGCATCCCCTATTCTCACTGAAGCTTTCTTT
>TRBV27|NA|TRBJ1-2|TRBD1
CASSLEGQGGYGYTF
TGTGCCAGCAGTTTGGAGGGACAGGGTGGCTATGGCTACACCTTC
>TRBV6-5|NA|TRBJ2-2|NA
CASSYAGMNTGELFF
TGTGCCAGCAGTTACGCGGGAATGAACACCGGGGAGCTGTTTTTT
>TRBV5-4|NA|TRBJ1-3|NA
CASSSTGLGNTIYF
TGTGCCAGCAGCTCGACTGGGCTTGGAAACACCATATATTTT
>TRBV9|NA|TRBJ2-1|TRBD2
CASSDQLGTSGRGPVF
TGTGCCAGCAGCGACCAACTAGGGACTAGCGGGAGGGGCCCGGTCTTC
>TRBV4-3|NA|TRBJ2-1|TRBD1
CASSLGTASSYNEQFF
TGCGCCAGCAGCCTCGGGACAGCGAGCTCCTACAATGAGCAGTTCTTC
>TRBV7-9|NA|TRBJ2-1|NA
CASSPGAGQGYNEQFF
TGTGCCAGCAGCCCGGGGGCGGGACAAGGATACAATGAGCAGTTCTTC
>TRBV19|NA|TRBJ2-1|NA
CASTPTNYNEQFF
TGTGCCAGTACCCCGACTAATTACAATGAGCAGTTCTTC
>TRBV2|NA|TRBJ2-7|NA
CASRGRHEQYF
TGTGCCAGCAGGGGGCGGCACGAGCAGTACTTC
>TRBV2|NA|TRBJ2-7|NA
CASSDQIGSGVYEQYF
TGTGCCAGCAGTGATCAGATAGGGTCAGGAGTCTACGAGCAGTACTTC
>TRBV27|NA|TRBJ2-3|TRBD1
CASSIGTGGTDTQYF
TGTGCCAGCAGTATCGGGACAGGGGGTACAGATACGCAGTATTTT
>TRBV29-1|NA|TRBJ2-6|NA
CSVEDRSRGPSSGANVLTF
TGCAGCGTTGAAGATCGGTCCCGGGGACCATCCTCTGGGGCCAACGTCCTGACTTTC
>TRBV9|NA|TRBJ2-3|TRBD2
CASSVGLAGSDTQYF
TGTGCCAGCAGCGTAGGACTAGCGGGATCAGATACGCAGTATTTT
>TRBV5-1|NA|TRBJ1-2|NA
CASSLMGRELYGYTF
TGCGCCAGCAGCTTGATGGGAAGGGAGTTATATGGCTACACCTTC
>TRBV7-8|NA|TRBJ2-5|NA
CASSLAVGAGETQYF
TGTGCCAGCAGCTTAGCTGTGGGGGCAGGAGAGACCCAGTACTTC
>TRBV6-5|NA|TRBJ2-1|NA
CASSIWQGLDNEQFF
TGTGCCAGCAGCATCTGGCAGGGTTTAGACAATGAGCAGTTCTTC
>TRBV19|NA|TRBJ1-1|NA
CASSIRVGGDLNTEAFF
TGTGCCAGTAGTATCAGAGTGGGGGGCGACTTGAACACTGAAGCTTTCTTT
>TRBV7-9|NA|TRBJ1-3|NA
CASSVVRNTIYF
TGTGCCAGCAGTGTGGTACGGAACACCATATATTTT